The clone carrying this TCR beta chain has just one count. This entry is derived from a study of blood T cell repertoires in COVID-19. For the study at large: Samples representing acute and convalescent COVID-19 were sourced from the United States, Italy and Spain. Sources were T cells, B-cell-depleted T cells, or PBMCs; the material itself was cDNA or gDNA.

The germline V gene has CDR1 MGHRA and CDR2 YSYEKL. The CDR3 is 18 residues long. The J segment lost 0 bases and the V segment lost 0 bases, leaving 7 bases of the junction unmatched. In the authors' methods: From reference gene primer amplification, estimates of nucleated cell counts were derived. Data came from immunoSEQ multiplex PCR; TCRdb stores just in-frame clones and leaves some out. V and J calls and clone size come straight from that table; D and trimming were deduced from the DNA. The sample comprises some 150,000 clones, about 86% of which are singletons, and around 3.5% rests with the top ten.

The chain uses TRBV4-1 and TRBJ2-2; 7 nucleotides match TRBD1. Input material: peripheral blood. This receptor was identified in a man between 65 and 85 years old with acute or convalescent COVID-19. In DNA form, the CDR3 reads TGCGCCAGCAGCCAAGACAGCACCGGGACAGCGAACACCGGGGAGCTGTTTTTT. Residues: CASSQDSTGTANTGELFF.